This T cell receptor (beta chain) appears in the sequencing data of a study of blood T cell repertoires in COVID-19. Study details: PBMCs, B-cell-depleted T cells, or T cells were the source of the cDNA or gDNA that made up the material.

Authors' data handling: Amplification of reference gene primers was used by the study to estimate nucleated cell counts. Assay used: immunoSEQ multiplex PCR; TCRdb lists only in-frame clones, some missing. V, J and clone size derive from that table, while D and trimming were established from the DNA sequence. The data contain about 110,000 clones, roughly 86% of them singletons. Trimming took 4 bases from V and 5 from J; bases not matched to a gene: 5. Germline V gives CDR1 SGHRS, CDR2 YFSETQ. The length of the CDR3 is 15 residues. The chain is built from TRBV5-1 and TRBJ2-3, with 12 bases identical to TRBD2. The sequence came from a man aged 40-49 years with acute or convalescent COVID-19. The specimen was peripheral blood. The CDR3 nucleotides read TGCGCCAGCAGCCTCCTACTAGCGGGGGGAGATACGCAGTATTTT. Its translation: CASSLLLAGGDTQYF.